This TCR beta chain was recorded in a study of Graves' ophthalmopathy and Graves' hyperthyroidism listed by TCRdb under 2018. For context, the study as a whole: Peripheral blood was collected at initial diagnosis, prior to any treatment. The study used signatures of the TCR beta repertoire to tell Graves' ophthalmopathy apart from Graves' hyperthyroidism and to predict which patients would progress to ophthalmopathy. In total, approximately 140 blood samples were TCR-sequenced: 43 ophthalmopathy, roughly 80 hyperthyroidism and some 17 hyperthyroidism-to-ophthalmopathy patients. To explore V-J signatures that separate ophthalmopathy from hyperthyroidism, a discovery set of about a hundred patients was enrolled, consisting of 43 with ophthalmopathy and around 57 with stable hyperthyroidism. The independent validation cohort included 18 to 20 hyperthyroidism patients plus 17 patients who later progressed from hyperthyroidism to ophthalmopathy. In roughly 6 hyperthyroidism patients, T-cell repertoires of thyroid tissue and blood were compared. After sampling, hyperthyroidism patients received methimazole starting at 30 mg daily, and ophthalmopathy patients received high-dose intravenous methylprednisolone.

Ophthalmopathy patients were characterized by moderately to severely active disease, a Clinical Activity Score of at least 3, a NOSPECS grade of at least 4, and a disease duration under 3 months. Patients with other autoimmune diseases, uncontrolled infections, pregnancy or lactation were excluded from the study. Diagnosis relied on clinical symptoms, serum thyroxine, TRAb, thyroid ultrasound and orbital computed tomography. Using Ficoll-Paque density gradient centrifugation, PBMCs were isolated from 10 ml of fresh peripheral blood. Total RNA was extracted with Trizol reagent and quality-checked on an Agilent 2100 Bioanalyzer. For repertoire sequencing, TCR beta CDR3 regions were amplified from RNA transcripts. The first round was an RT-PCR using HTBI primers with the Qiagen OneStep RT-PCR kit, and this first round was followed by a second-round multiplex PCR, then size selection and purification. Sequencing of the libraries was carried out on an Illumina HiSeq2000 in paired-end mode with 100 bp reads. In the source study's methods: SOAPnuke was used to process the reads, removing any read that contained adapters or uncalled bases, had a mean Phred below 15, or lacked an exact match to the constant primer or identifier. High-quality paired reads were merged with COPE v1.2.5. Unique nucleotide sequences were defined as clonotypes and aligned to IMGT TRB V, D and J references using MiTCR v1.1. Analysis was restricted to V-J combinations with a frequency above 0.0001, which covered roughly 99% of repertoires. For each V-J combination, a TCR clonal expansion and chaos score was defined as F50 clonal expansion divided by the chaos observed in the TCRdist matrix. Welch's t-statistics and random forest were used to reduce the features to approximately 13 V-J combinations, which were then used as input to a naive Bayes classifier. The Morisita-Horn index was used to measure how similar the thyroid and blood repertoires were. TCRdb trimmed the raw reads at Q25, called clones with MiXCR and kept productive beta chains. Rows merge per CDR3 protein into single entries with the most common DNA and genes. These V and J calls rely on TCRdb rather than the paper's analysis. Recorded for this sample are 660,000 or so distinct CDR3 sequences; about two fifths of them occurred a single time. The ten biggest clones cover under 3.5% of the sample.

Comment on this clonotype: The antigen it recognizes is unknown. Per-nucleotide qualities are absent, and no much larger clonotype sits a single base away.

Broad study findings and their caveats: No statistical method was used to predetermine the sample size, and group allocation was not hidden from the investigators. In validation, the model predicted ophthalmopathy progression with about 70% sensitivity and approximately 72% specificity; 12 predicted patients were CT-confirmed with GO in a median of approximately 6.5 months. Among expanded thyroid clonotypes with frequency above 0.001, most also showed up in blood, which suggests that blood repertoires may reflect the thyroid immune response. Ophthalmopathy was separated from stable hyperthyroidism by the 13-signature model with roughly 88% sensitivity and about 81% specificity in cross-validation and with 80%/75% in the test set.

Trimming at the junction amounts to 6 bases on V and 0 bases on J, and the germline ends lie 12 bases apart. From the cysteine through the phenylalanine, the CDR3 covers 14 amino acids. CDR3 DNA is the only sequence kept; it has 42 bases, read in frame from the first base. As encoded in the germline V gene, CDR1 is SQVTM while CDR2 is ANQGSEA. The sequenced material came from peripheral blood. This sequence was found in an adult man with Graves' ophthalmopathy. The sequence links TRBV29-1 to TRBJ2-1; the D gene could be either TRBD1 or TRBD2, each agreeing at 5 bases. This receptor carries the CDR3 CSVNWGSSYNEQFF. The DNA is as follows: TGCAGCGTGAACTGGGGGAGCTCCTACAATGAGCAGTTCTTC.